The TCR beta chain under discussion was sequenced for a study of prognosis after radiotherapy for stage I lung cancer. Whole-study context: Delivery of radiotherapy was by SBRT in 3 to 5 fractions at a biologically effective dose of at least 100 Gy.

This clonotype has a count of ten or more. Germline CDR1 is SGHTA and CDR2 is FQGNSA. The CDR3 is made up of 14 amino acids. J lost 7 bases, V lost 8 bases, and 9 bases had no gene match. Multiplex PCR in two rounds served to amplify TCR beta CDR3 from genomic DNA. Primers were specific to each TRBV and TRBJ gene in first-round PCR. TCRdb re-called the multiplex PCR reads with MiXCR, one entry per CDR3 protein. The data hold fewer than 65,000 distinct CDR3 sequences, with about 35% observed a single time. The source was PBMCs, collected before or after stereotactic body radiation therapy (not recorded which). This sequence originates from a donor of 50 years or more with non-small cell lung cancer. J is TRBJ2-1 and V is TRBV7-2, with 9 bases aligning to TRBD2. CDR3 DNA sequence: TGTGCCAGCGGATTAGCGGGAGATTGGAATGAGCAGTTCTTC. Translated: CASGLAGDWNEQFF.